This T cell receptor beta chain was recorded in a study of beta chain features in type 1 diabetes. In regard to this clone: The antigen is not known.

It was via CD45RO/CCR7/CD25/CD127/CD95/CD27 that CD4+ naive, central memory, regulatory and stem cell-like memory cells were sorted. The sequenced template was cDNA made from the entire isolated RNA. The method was immunoSEQ multiplex PCR; TCRdb's version includes in-frame clones alone and lacks a portion of them. The table lists 600,000 or so clones, approximately 13% of them singletons. Study-wide points: Moderately but significantly shorter TCRB CDR3s were found in Type 1 diabetes patients in all four CD4+ subsets.

Per germline, CDR1 SGHTA and CDR2 FQGNSA. Trimming at V came to 3 bases and at J to 5 bases, leaving 6 bases not matched to a gene. The CDR3 extends over 15 amino acids. The chain uses TRBV7-2 and TRBJ2-5, with TRBD1 identical over 10 bases. The TCR was taken from a man in his thirties or forties with type 1 diabetes. The sample consisted of naive CD4+ T cells from blood. The CDR3 nucleotides read TGTGCCAGCAGCTTCGGGACAGGGGAGAGGGAGACCCAGTACTTC. Translation gives CASSFGTGERETQYF.